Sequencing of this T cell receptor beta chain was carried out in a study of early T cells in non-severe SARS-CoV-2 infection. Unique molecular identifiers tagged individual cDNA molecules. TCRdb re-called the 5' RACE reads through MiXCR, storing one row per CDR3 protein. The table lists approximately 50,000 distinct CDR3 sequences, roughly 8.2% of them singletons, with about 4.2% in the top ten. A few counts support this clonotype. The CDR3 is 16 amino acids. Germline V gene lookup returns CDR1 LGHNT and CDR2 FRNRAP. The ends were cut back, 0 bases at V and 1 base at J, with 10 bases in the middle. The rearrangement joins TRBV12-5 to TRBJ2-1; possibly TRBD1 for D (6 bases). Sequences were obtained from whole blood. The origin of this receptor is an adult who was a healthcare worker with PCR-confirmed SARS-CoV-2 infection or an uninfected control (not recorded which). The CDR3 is CASGLVQGWSYNEQFF. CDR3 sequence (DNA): TGTGCTAGTGGTTTGGTACAGGGTTGGTCCTACAATGAGCAGTTCTTC.